The sequence of this TCR beta chain was determined in a study of control samples from healthy donors and cancer patients. The ends were cut back, 1 base at V and 4 bases at J, with 8 bases in the middle. The CDR3 covers 14 residues. Germline V gives CDR1 SNHLY, CDR2 FYNNEI. TCRdb's copy holds only in-frame clones and misses some; the assay was immunoSEQ multiplex PCR. Here the sample spans under 100,000 clones, over 90% being singletons. The V call is TRBV2, the J call TRBJ1-3; no reliable D call. The TCR originated in a woman aged 25 to 45 in good health. The source material was blood. CDR3 loop: CASSEEIEGNTIYF. The CDR3 DNA reads TGTGCCAGCAGTGAAGAGATAGAAGGAAACACCATATATTTT.